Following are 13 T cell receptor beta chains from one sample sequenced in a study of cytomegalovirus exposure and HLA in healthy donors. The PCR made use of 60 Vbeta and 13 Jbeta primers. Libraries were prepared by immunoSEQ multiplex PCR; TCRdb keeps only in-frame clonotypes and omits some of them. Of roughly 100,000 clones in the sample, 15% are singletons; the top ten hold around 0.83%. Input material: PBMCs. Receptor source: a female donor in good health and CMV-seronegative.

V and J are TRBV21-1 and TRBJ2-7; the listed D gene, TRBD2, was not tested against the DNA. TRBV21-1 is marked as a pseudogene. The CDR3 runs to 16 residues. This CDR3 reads CASSTSETSGSPEQYF. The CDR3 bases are TGTGCCAGCAGCACCAGTGAGACTAGCGGGAGTCCCGAGCAGTACTTC.

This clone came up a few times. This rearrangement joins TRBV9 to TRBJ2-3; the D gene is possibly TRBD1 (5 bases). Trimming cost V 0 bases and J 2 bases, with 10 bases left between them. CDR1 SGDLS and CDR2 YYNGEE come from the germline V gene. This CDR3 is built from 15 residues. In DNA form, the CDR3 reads TGTGCCAGCAGCGTAGAGGGCAGGGTCACAGATACGCAGTATTTT. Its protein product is CASSVEGRVTDTQYF.

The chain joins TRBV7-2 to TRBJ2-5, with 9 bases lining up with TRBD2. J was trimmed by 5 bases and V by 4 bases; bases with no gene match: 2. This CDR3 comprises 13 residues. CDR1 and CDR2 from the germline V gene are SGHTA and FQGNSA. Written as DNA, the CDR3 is TGTGCCAGCAGCTCTAGCGGGGTCGAGACCCAGTACTTC. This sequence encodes CASSSSGVETQYF.

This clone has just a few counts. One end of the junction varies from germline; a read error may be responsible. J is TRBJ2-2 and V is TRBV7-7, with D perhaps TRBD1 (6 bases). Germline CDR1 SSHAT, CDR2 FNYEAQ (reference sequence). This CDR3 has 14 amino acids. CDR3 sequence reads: CASSLDRTTGELFF. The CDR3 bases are TGTGCTAGCAGCTTAGACAGGACAACCGGGGAGCTGTTTTTT. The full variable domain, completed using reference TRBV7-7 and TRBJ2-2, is GAGVSQSPRYKVTKRGQDVTLRCDPISSHATLYWYQQALGQGPEFLTYFNYEAQPDKSGLPSDRFSAERPEGSISTLTIQRTEQRDSAMYRCASSLDRTTGELFFGEGSRLTVL.

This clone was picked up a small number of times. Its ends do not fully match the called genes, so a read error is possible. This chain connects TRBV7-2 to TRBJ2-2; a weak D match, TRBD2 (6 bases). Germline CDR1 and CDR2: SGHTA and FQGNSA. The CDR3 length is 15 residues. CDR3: CASSFSTVPYGGLFF. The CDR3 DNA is TGTGCCAGCAGCTTTAGTACGGTCCCCTACGGGGGGCTGTTTTTT.

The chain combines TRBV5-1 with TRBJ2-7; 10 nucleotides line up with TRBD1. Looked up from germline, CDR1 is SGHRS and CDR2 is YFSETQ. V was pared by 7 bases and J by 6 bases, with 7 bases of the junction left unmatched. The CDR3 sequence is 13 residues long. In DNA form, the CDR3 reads TGCGCCAGCCACCGGGACAGGGGCGGCGAGCAGTACTTC. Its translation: CASHRDRGGEQYF.

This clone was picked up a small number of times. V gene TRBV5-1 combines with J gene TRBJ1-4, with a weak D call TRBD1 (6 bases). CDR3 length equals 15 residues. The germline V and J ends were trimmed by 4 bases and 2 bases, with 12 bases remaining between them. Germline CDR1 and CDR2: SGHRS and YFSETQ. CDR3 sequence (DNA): TGCGCCAGCAGCCTAAACACAGGGACTAATGAAAAACTGTTTTTT. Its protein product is CASSLNTGTNEKLFF.

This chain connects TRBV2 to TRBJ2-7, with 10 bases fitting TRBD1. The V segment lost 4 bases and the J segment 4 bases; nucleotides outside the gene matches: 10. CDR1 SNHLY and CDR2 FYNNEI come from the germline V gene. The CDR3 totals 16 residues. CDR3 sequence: CASSVIGGQGTYEQYF. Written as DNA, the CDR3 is TGTGCCAGCAGTGTTATTGGGGGACAGGGGACATACGAGCAGTACTTC.

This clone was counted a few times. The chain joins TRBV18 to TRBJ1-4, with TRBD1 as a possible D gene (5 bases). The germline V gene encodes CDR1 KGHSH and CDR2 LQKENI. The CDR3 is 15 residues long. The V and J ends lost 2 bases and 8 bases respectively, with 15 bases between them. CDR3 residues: CASSPSRREGEKLFF. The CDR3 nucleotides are TGTGCCAGCTCACCATCGCGGAGGGAGGGGGAAAAACTGTTTTTT. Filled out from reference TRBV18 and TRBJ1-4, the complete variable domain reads NAGVMQNPRHLVRRRGQEARLRCSPMKGHSHVYWYRQLPEEGLKFMVYLQKENIIDESGMPKERFSAEFPKEGPSILRIQQVVRGDSAAYFCASSPSRREGEKLFFGSGTQLSVL.

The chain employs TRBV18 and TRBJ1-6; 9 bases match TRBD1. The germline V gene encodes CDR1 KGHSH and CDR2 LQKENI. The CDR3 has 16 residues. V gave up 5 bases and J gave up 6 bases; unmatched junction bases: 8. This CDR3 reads CASSGTGRMGNSPLHF. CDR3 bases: TGTGCCAGCTCAGGGACAGGGAGGATGGGTAATTCACCCCTCCACTTT.

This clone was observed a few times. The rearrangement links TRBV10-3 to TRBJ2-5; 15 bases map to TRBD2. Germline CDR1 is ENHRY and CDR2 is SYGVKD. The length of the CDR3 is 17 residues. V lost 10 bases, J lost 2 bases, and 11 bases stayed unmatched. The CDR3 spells CATTRTSGGAGQETQYF. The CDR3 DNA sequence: TGTGCCACCACCAGGACTAGCGGGGGGGCGGGGCAAGAGACCCAGTACTTC.

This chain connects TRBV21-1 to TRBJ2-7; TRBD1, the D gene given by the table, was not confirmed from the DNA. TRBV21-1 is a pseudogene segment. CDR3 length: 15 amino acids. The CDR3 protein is CASSTQGNRTCEQYF. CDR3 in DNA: TGTGCCAGCAGCACCCAGGGGAATCGGACGTGCGAGCAGTACTTC.

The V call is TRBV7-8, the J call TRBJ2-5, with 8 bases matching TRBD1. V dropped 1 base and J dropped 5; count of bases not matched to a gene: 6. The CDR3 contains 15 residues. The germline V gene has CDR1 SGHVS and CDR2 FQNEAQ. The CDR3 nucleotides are TGTGCCAGCAGCTTAGGGACAGGGTCGGGGGAGACCCAGTACTTC. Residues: CASSLGTGSGETQYF. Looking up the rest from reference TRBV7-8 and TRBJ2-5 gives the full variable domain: GAGVSQSPRYKVAKRGQDVALRCDPISGHVSLFWYQQALGQGPEFLTYFQNEAQLDKSGLPSDRFFAERPEGSVSTLKIQRTQQEDSAVYLCASSLGTGSGETQYFGPGTRLLVL.